This entry features one T cell receptor beta chain sequence. Its antigen is not yet known. Base-call qualities are not available, and no considerably larger clone is one nucleotide away. Library preparation employed the immunoSEQ multiplex PCR assay. For the multiplex PCR, a mixture combining 60 forward primers for TCR Vbeta segments and 13 reverse primers for TCR Jbeta segments was used. The CDR3 region of rearranged TCR beta genes was amplified from genomic DNA with a multiplex PCR assay. On the Illumina HiSeq System, the amplified TCR beta libraries were sequenced as 87-base-pair reads. Under the source paper's analysis protocol: In a later analysis, some 80 million unique TCR beta chains were counted across the roughly 700 repertoires, and roughly 11 million of these chains were shared by at least two donors. Raw reads were error-corrected and collapsed into unique sequences by a nearest-neighbor algorithm in which closely related sequences were merged to remove PCR and sequencing errors. To assign V, D and J gene segments, CDR3 sequences were aligned to IMGT reference sequences. Each retained sequence needed at least a six-nucleotide match to both a V gene segment and a J gene segment. Rearrangements were classified as productive when the CDR3 lacked stop codons and remained in frame with V and J, and all other rearrangements were classified as non-productive. Following IMGT convention, CDR3 was defined as the stretch from the second conserved V-encoded cysteine up to the conserved J-encoded phenylalanine. In an earlier analysis of some 550 of the donors, sequences lacking an unambiguous match to a single V gene segment were excluded. In an earlier analysis of a few hundred of the donors, V segments were called functional above 56.7% productive rearrangements and were called segregating when the between-donor standard deviation exceeded 5%. A statistical classification framework was developed to diagnose cytomegalovirus status using the catalog of TCR beta chain sequences. A later analysis assigned V and J genes by comparing TCR nucleotide sequences with IMGT/GENE-DB human TR gene sequences. In a later analysis, CDR3 sequences and most-parsimonious VDJ recombination scenarios were assigned using the TCRdist pipeline. In a later analysis, every TCR beta chain was defined by the combination of its CDR3 amino acid sequence and its V-gene family, and reads without a unique V-gene family were dropped. To address suspected cross-contamination and a sequencing artifact, a later analysis removed approximately 600 highly shared, low-generation-probability nucleotide sequences. For each public chain, a later analysis derived a clonal expansion index from normalized ranks of inferred template counts within each repertoire. Generation probabilities in a later analysis came from a VDJ recombination model fitted to out-of-frame rearrangements, and those results were checked against IGoR. In a later analysis, hypergeometric tests were used to score TCR-TCR, TCR-HLA and TCR-CMV co-occurrence, with a repertoire-size bias correction applied to TCR pairs. In a later analysis, false discovery rates were estimated by permuting HLA or CMV assignments 20 times. In a later analysis, co-occurring TCRs were grouped with DBSCAN, and TCRdist sequence similarity was added when clustering was performed within HLA-allele-positive subsets. Repertoires with fewer than 30,000 or more than 120,000 public chains were left out of co-occurrence clustering, as were about 5 repertoires with anomalous nucleotide sharing. This is the immuneACCESS table as TCRdb keeps it, with only in-frame sequences that have V and J called. A part of the clones is gone; compared with another copy, unresolved V genes explain less than half, and the rest is unexplained. That table gives V, J and clone size, and the DNA gave D and trimming. This sample holds some 120,000 clones; under 85% were observed only once. Together, the top ten hold approximately 6% of the sample.

The source of the sample is a study of cytomegalovirus exposure and HLA in healthy donors (dated by TCRdb to 2017 to 2019). Regarding the complete study: According to an earlier analysis of several hundred of the donors, 150 million to 200 million T cells yielded over 100 million unique TCR beta sequences and about 280 Gb of sequence data. An early release covering roughly 600 HLA-typed donors comprised about 320 gigabases of sequencing data and around 80 million unique TCR sequences. The genetic ancestry cluster associated with self-reported Caucasian donors included 81% of the roughly 390 genotyped donors. The study aimed to test whether signatures of past pathogen exposure could be identified by cataloging public T cell receptors. The study used immunosequencing to profile the T cell repertoires of around 600 subjects and linked those repertoires to cytomegalovirus serostatus. Along with the approximately 650-subject first cohort, a separate validation cohort of over 90 different subjects was used. To predict cytomegalovirus infection status, the study combined high-throughput TCR immunosequencing, statistical association of individual TCRs with disease status, and machine learning. A later analysis re-examined previously published TCR beta repertoires from 600 to 700 donors and added high-resolution HLA genotyping to investigate patterns of TCR occurrence. The later analysis used no new phenotypic data to find candidate immune exposures, relying instead on TCR beta sequences and their occurrence across donors. In an earlier analysis of several hundred of the donors, high-throughput TCR beta sequencing was used to judge whether each TCR beta V gene segment behaved as functional or pseudogenic. Alongside the repertoire data, information on donor age, sex, ethnicity and CMV serostatus was compiled. Genome-wide SNP genotypes for about 60% of the roughly 670 donors were used in a later genetic analysis, which treated that subset as a discovery cohort. Every discovery cohort repertoire had been produced on one sequencing platform. HLA typing covered class I and class II loci at four-digit resolution. Typing coverage differed by locus: A, B, C, DRB1 and DQB1 were typed in roughly 620-630 donors, DQA1 in about 510, DPA1 in approximately 610, and DPB1 in 450 to 490. Roughly 5 DR-DQ haplotypes were handled as single units for association and clustering, since linkage in the cohort was strong. Among 300 to 500 genotyped donors of the cohort, an average of around 250,000 unique TCR beta nucleotide sequences was sequenced per donor, of which about 18% were non-productive.

The CDR3 runs 14 residues from the cysteine to the phenylalanine. Of the read, only the CDR3 DNA is kept; its 42 bases are in frame from base 1. Trimming at the junction amounts to 7 bases on V and 1 base on J, and the germline ends lie 14 bases apart. Taken from the germline V gene (reference sequence), the CDR1 and CDR2 loops are MNHEY and SMNVEV. The cohort consisted of 666 healthy bone marrow donors. Cohort members were all nominally healthy when sampled, although unrecorded immune exposures were likely present. The donor tested CMV seropositive, placing the donor among the approximately 290 seropositive members of the cohort. Each donor provided a peripheral blood sample, and peripheral blood mononuclear cells were used for TCR beta sequencing. Genomic DNA was extracted from the blood cell samples with the Qiagen DNeasy Blood Extraction Kit. Paper-wide results and their limitations: A group of highly shared sequence variants was considered likely to be a technical artifact of the sequencing pipeline. Compared with the approximately 670-donor mean, donors in an Asian-associated ancestry cluster had fewer N-insertions in productive TCRs, according to a later genetic analysis. According to a later analysis, parvovirus B19, influenza, CMV and Epstein-Barr virus appeared linked to several top co-occurrence clusters. The authors suggested that the approach could potentially be generalized to other disease states and immunological phenotypes. Specific HLA alleles were associated with 15,000 to 20,000 TCR beta sequences at a false discovery rate of 0.05 in a later analysis. The classifier was reported to diagnose cytomegalovirus status with high specificity and sensitivity in both the original and validation cohorts. Immune exposure information for the cohort was limited to CMV serostatus. Because the 87-base-pair reads could not distinguish some IMGT-functional V segments, including TRBV6-2 and TRBV6-3, those segments were excluded. HLA typing was unavailable for some donors at each locus, so association tests used only the typed subset. V-gene and J-gene trimming of TCR beta chains was associated with a missense DCLRE1C variant in a later genetic analysis, and the association was replicated in an independent cohort. In vitro tests confirmed that a few of the cytomegalovirus-associated TCR beta chains recognize cytomegalovirus antigens. Only TCR beta chains were sequenced in this cohort, and the absence of alpha or paired-chain data limited detectable features. In a later analysis, HLA-associated TCR beta chains showed more clonal expansion and lower generation probabilities than non-associated chains that were equally common. Presence/absence analyses assumed roughly uniform sequencing depth across donors, an assumption that may not hold. Most TCR sequences were seen in very few donors, while some public TCRs were found in many individuals. Because counts were too low, 15 to 20 rarely observed V segments, including chromosome 9 orphons, were left out of the earlier analysis of approximately 580 of the donors. A further reported finding was that TCR beta sequences accurately predicted the HLA-A and HLA-B alleles for most subjects in the first cohort. Correlated functional status among segregating V segments might be attributable to linkage disequilibrium, but an unknown experimental factor could not be ruled out. When HLA alleles, especially DR and DQ, strongly co-occurred, TCR associations were difficult to assign to individual alleles. A later analysis found that most CMV-associated TCR beta chains appeared HLA-restricted, with HLA associations seemingly driven largely by CMV exposure. An earlier analysis of several hundred of the donors showed that most TCR beta V segments appeared in productive rearrangements either about 87% or about 30% of the time, which broadly matched IMGT annotations. The study gave a list of some 150 TCR beta chains associated with cytomegalovirus. A later analysis found that TCR association rates varied across HLA loci, with DRB1 alleles showing the most associated TCRs and HLA-C alleles the fewest.

The V and J segments used are TRBV27 and TRBJ2-7, with TRBD2 tentatively as D gene (6 bases match). The clonotype originates from a woman aged 45 to 65 in good health and CMV-seropositive. The sample taken for sequencing was PBMCs. The encoded CDR3 is CASTATGGSYEQYF. The nucleotides read TGTGCCAGCACTGCTACCGGGGGATCCTACGAGCAGTACTTC.